A single sample is the source of the 21 T cell receptor beta chains below, sequenced in a study of CD8+CD57+ T cells in acquired aplastic anemia. Sequenced patients had shown CD8+CD57+ cell expansion by flow cytometry. Genomic DNA served as template for TCR beta VDJ and CDR3 profiling. TCRdb redid the calling of the reads with MiXCR, one entry per CDR3 protein. The table records around 500,000 distinct CDR3 sequences, approximately 33% of them present only once. Sequencing input: sorted CD4+, CD8+, or CD8+CD57+ T cells (not recorded which) from PBMCs. The receptors stem from a human donor with aplastic anemia.

J is TRBJ2-5 and V is TRBV2, with D maybe TRBD1 (6 bases). Trimming shortened V by 2 bases and J by 2 bases, and 12 bases separated the two germline ends. The CDR3 totals 15 residues. Germline V CDR1 and CDR2: SNHLY, FYNNEI. The CDR3: CASSEQGKGQETQYF. CDR3 DNA sequence: TGTGCCAGCAGTGAACAGGGGAAGGGGCAAGAGACCCAGTACTTC. The full variable domain, with the rest looked up from reference TRBV2 and TRBJ2-5, is EPEVTQTPSHQVTQMGQEVILRCVPISNHLYFYWYRQILGQKVEFLVSFYNNEISEKSEIFDDQFSVERPDGSNFTLKIRSTKLEDSAMYFCASSEQGKGQETQYFGPGTRLLVL.

This clonotype was picked up one time. CDR3 residues: CATSGSPYEQYF. DNA for the CDR3: TGTGCCACCAGCGGGAGTCCCTACGAGCAGTACTTC. V and J are TRBV10-3 and TRBJ2-7; TRBD2 aligns across 8 bases. V lost 10 bases, J lost 2 bases, and 4 bases stayed unmatched. The CDR3 is 12 residues long. CDR1 and CDR2 from the germline V gene are ENHRY and SYGVKD.

The V call is TRBV5-5, the J call TRBJ2-7; D unclear. Trimming took 1 base from V and 7 from J, leaving 12 bases between them. From germline, CDR1 is SGHKS and CDR2 YYEKEE (reference sequence). This CDR3 is built from 13 residues. CDR3 sequence reads: CASSLRPDLEQYF. Written as DNA, the CDR3 is TGTGCCAGCAGCTTGAGGCCAGATCTAGAGCAGTACTTC.

This chain connects TRBV12-3 or TRBV12-4 to TRBJ2-3; the match to TRBD2 covers 11 bases. The junction had 3 bases not matched to a gene; V was cut back by 7 bases and J by 3 bases. The CDR3 runs to 14 residues. The CDR3 here is CASNPSGRTDTQYF. The CDR3 DNA follows: TGTGCCAGCAATCCTAGCGGGAGGACAGATACGCAGTATTTT.

In this sample, this clonotype turned up a few times. The V gene is TRBV29-1, the J gene TRBJ2-1; 7 nucleotides line up with TRBD2. The V and J ends lost 7 bases and 8 bases, in that order; junction bases with no gene match: 11. The CDR3 sequence is 13 residues long. CDR1 SQVTM and CDR2 ANQGSEA come from the germline V gene. CDR3 coding DNA: TGCAGCGCGGCGGGCCTAGCGGAAGATGAGCAGTTCTTC. Protein product: CSAAGLAEDEQFF.

V and J are TRBV12-3 or TRBV12-4 and TRBJ2-7, with 9 bases that match TRBD1. After removal of 2 bases from V and 7 bases from J, the junction contained 9 bases not matched to a gene. The CDR3 extends over 15 amino acids. The CDR3 region has the DNA TGTGCCAGCAGTTTAAGGGACAGGGTGATTGAGGAGCAGTACTTC. Translated, it gives CASSLRDRVIEEQYF.

The chain combines TRBV9 with TRBJ1-6; D is perhaps TRBD1 (6 bases). The germline CDR1 and CDR2 sequences are SGDLS and YYNGEE. Trimming removed 5 bases from V and 9 bases from J, with 18 bases in between. This CDR3 comprises 15 residues. The CDR3 region is CASREYRAFGSPLHF. The CDR3 coding sequence is TGTGCCAGCAGGGAATACAGGGCCTTCGGTTCACCCCTCCACTTT.

Regarding this clonotype: This sequence may be a read error, since a much larger clone differs from it by one base. It is likely a read error, because the conserved phenylalanine at the end of the CDR3 is missing. CDR3 DNA: TGCGCCAGCAGCTTGGGCGCAGGGATCTACGAGCAGTACCTC. Its protein product is CASSLGAGIYEQYL. The rearrangement joins TRBV5-1 to TRBJ2-7, with D possibly being TRBD1 (5 bases). CDR1 SGHRS and CDR2 YFSETQ come from the germline V gene. The CDR3 has 14 residues. Between the trimmed V and J ends, which lost 0 bases and 3 bases, there was a span of 10 bases.

In its sample, this clonotype was seen many times. The chain employs TRBV2 and TRBJ2-5, with unresolved D. Germline CDR1 and CDR2: SNHLY and FYNNEI. V dropped 3 bases and J dropped 2 bases, with 13 bases sitting between them. CDR3 length equals 15 residues. The CDR3 sequence: CASSDRSAFQETQYF. CDR3 nucleotides: TGTGCCAGCAGTGATCGTTCAGCCTTTCAAGAGACCCAGTACTTC.

There are many counts of this clonotype. CDR3 in amino acids: CSAPDRLAGGYEQYF. CDR3 nucleotide sequence: TGCAGTGCTCCCGACAGACTAGCGGGTGGCTACGAGCAGTACTTC. This chain uses TRBV20-1 with TRBJ2-7; 10 bases align to TRBD2. The trim removed 5 bases at V and 3 bases at J, leaving 10 bases unmatched. CDR1 is DFQATT and CDR2 is SNEGSKA in the germline V gene (reference sequence). The CDR3 totals 15 residues.

The chain carries TRBV12-5 and TRBJ1-3, with D hard to call. The V end was cut by 2 bases, the J end by 4 bases, with 12 bases between. Germline V gives CDR1 LGHNT, CDR2 FRNRAP. The CDR3 spans 15 residues. The CDR3 DNA follows: TGTGCTAGTGGTTTGTACACGGGCCCCGGAAACACCATATATTTT. This codes for CASGLYTGPGNTIYF.

The chain links TRBV15 to TRBJ1-2; 7 nucleotides align to TRBD1. V shed 0 bases and J 4 bases; nucleotides not matched to a gene: 8. CDR1 is LNHNV, CDR2 YYDKDF, per germline (reference sequence). This CDR3 contains 16 residues. CDR3 DNA sequence: TGTGCCACCAGCAGAGAGCCGGGACAGCATCGCTATGGCTACACCTTC. Its protein product is CATSREPGQHRYGYTF.

This clonotype turned up a few times. The gene calls are TRBV29-1 and TRBJ1-3; D ambiguous. This CDR3 is built from 16 residues. Trimming cost V 7 bases and J 0 bases, with 19 bases left between them. Germline assignment: CDR1 SQVTM and CDR2 ANQGSEA. CDR3 loop: CSAAGAHRSSGNTIYF. The CDR3 nucleotides are TGCAGCGCCGCTGGAGCACACAGAAGCTCTGGAAACACCATATATTTT. Looking up the rest from reference TRBV29-1 and TRBJ1-3 gives the full variable domain: SAVISQKPSRDICQRGTSLTIQCQVDSQVTMMFWYRQQPGQSLTLIATANQGSEATYESGFVIDKFPISRPNLTFSTLTVSNMSPEDSSIYLCSAAGAHRSSGNTIYFGEGSWLTVV.

This clonotype was observed a handful of times. This chain uses TRBV2 with TRBJ2-3; 7 bases fit TRBD2. The CDR3 contains 13 residues. Per the germline V gene, CDR1 is SNHLY and CDR2 is FYNNEI. Losses at the gene ends were 5 bases for V and 5 bases for J; bases not matched to a gene: 4. The CDR3 loop is CASSPGEGDTQYF. The CDR3 bases are TGTGCCAGCAGTCCGGGGGAGGGAGATACGCAGTATTTT.

This clonotype was counted ten times or more. The chain employs TRBV2 and TRBJ1-2; D is undetermined. Trimming took 7 bases from V and 0 from J, leaving 9 bases between them. The germline gives CDR1 SNHLY, CDR2 FYNNEI. The CDR3 totals 13 residues. Here the CDR3 DNA reads TGTGCCAGCAAAGGGCAGACTAACTATGGCTACACCTTC. Translation: CASKGQTNYGYTF.

This chain uses TRBV10-3 with TRBJ1-4; D gene unclear. Germline V gives CDR1 ENHRY, CDR2 SYGVKD. The V end was cut by 3 bases, the J end by 12 bases, with 11 bases between. The CDR3 spans 12 residues. Written as DNA, the CDR3 is TGTGCCATCAGTGACCAGGCTGGAGAACTGTTTTTT. Its translation is CAISDQAGELFF.

This clonotype was seen at least ten times. The chain employs TRBV4-3 and TRBJ2-7; 7 positions agree with TRBD1. Germline V gene data show CDR1 as LGHNA and CDR2 as YSLEER. The CDR3 sequence is 14 residues long. J gave up 3 bases and V 1 base, and 3 bases lay outside the gene matches. The CDR3 coding sequence is TGCGCCAGCAGCCAAGGACAGGGCCTCTACGAGCAGTACTTC. Translation: CASSQGQGLYEQYF.

This clonotype was observed a handful of times. The CDR3 sequence is CASSLGDREGNQPQHF. CDR3 sequence (DNA): TGCGCCAGCAGCTTGGGGGACAGGGAGGGGAATCAGCCCCAGCATTTT. This sequence joins TRBV5-1 and TRBJ1-5; 9 positions agree with TRBD1. V lost 0 bases and J lost 4; bases outside the gene matches: 5. The CDR3 is 16 amino acids. Germline V CDR1 and CDR2: SGHRS, YFSETQ.

This clonotype was observed a handful of times. The genes are TRBV19 and TRBJ1-4; D possibly corresponds to TRBD1 (5 bases). V was pared by 5 bases and J by 4 bases, with 11 bases between. The V gene's germline CDR1 is LNHDA and CDR2 SQIVND (reference sequence). The CDR3 length is 14 residues. CDR3 residues: CASSLGPDNEKLFF. For the CDR3, the DNA is TGTGCCAGTAGTTTGGGGCCAGATAATGAAAAACTGTTTTTT. Using reference TRBV19 and TRBJ1-4 for the parts outside the CDR3, the full variable domain is DGGITQSPKYLFRKEGQNVTLSCEQNLNHDAMYWYRQDPGQGLRLIYYSQIVNDFQKGDIAEGYSVSREKKESFPLTVTSAQKNPTAFYLCASSLGPDNEKLFFGSGTQLSVL.

This clonotype was picked up many times. V usage is TRBV12-3 or TRBV12-4 and J usage is TRBJ1-2; 8 bases are a match to TRBD1. CDR3 length: 13 residues. After removal of 5 bases from V and 3 bases from J, the junction contained 2 bases not matched to a gene. CDR3 in DNA: TGTGCCAGCAGTGGACAGGGCTACTATGGCTACACCTTC. Translation: CASSGQGYYGYTF.

This clonotype has only a few counts. J is TRBJ1-1 and V is TRBV7-3, with 9 bases that match TRBD1. CDR1 SGHTA and CDR2 FQGTGA come from the germline V gene. The CDR3 runs to 14 residues. V was clipped by 1 base and J by 6 bases; unmatched bases: 3. The CDR3 spells CASSLMGQGAEAFF. The CDR3 DNA sequence: TGTGCCAGCAGCTTAATGGGACAGGGCGCTGAAGCTTTCTTT. Complete variable domain (other parts from reference TRBV7-3 and TRBJ1-1): GAGVSQTPSNKVTEKGKYVELRCDPISGHTALYWYRQSLGQGPEFLIYFQGTGAADDSGLPNDRFFAVRPEGSVSTLKIQRTERGDSAVYLCASSLMGQGAEAFFGQGTRLTVV.